Each of the 29 T cell receptor beta chains below was sequenced from the same sample in a study of beta chain features in type 1 diabetes. Their antigens are not known. Every isolated RNA sample was fully reverse transcribed, so sequencing captured expressed TCRB transcripts. TCRdb's copy holds only in-frame clones and misses some; the assay was immunoSEQ multiplex PCR. The table records under 350,000 clones, approximately 24% of them present only once. Study-wide results and caveats: Type 1 diabetes patients had moderately but significantly shorter TCRB CDR3s in all four CD4+ subsets.

The sample consisted of naive CD4+ T cells from blood. These receptors were obtained from a woman aged 25 to 39 with type 1 diabetes.

J is TRBJ2-5 and V is TRBV7-6, with TRBD1 matching over 8 bases. The germline V gene encodes CDR1 SGHVS and CDR2 FNYEAQ. V was pared by 2 bases and J by 5 bases, with 10 bases of the junction left unmatched. The CDR3 totals 16 residues. The CDR3 bases are TGTGCCAGCAGCTTACCAGGACAGGGTGTATGGGAGACCCAGTACTTC. Its translation is CASSLPGQGVWETQYF.

The rearrangement links TRBV6-6 to TRBJ2-1, with a weak D call TRBD2 (5 bases). CDR3 length equals 13 residues. Trimming shortened V by 6 bases and J by 2 bases, and 8 bases separated the two germline ends. CDR1 and CDR2 from the germline V gene are MNHNY and SVGAGI (reference sequence). Here the CDR3 reads CASSRTPYNEQFF. The DNA of the CDR3 is TGTGCCAGCAGCAGGACTCCCTACAATGAGCAGTTCTTC.

The rearrangement uses TRBV15 and TRBJ2-1; 11 positions agree with TRBD2. The germline CDR1 and CDR2 sequences are LNHNV and YYDKDF (reference sequence). The V and J ends lost 9 bases and 2 bases, in that order; junction bases with no gene match: 6. The CDR3 sequence is 15 residues long. As DNA, the CDR3 is TGTGCCACTTGCGCGGGACTAGCGGCCTACAATGAGCAGTTCTTC. Its protein is CATCAGLAAYNEQFF.

The chain couples TRBV4-2 to TRBJ1-2; TRBD1 aligns across 7 bases. This CDR3 region has 15 residues. CDR1 and CDR2 from the germline V gene are LGHNA and YNFKEQ. V lost 4 bases, J lost 4 bases, and 9 bases stayed unmatched. As DNA, the CDR3 is TGTGCCAGCAGCCCTCCCGGGACAGACCCCTATGGCTACACCTTC. This sequence encodes CASSPPGTDPYGYTF.

This clone was seen only a few times. CDR3 sequence (DNA): TGTGCCAGTAGTATGAGAGGGGGAAGTCAGCCCCAGCATTTT. This translates into CASSMRGGSQPQHF. The chain combines TRBV19 with TRBJ1-5, with D possibly TRBD1 on 6 matching bases. V dropped 3 bases and J dropped 6 bases, with 12 bases sitting between them. Germline V gene data show CDR1 as LNHDA and CDR2 as SQIVND (reference sequence). CDR3 length: 14 amino acids.

This clone was picked up a small number of times. This chain joins TRBV10-3 and TRBJ2-3, with a possible D match to TRBD1 (6 bases). With 6 bases removed from V and 5 bases from J, the gap between germline ends came to 9 bases. Germline CDR1 reads ENHRY; CDR2 reads SYGVKD. The CDR3 extends over 12 amino acids. The CDR3 nucleotides are TGTGCCATCAGCCGGACAGTAGATACGCAGTATTTT. It yields the protein CAISRTVDTQYF.

V and J are TRBV29-1 and TRBJ2-1; D gene uncertain. Trimming cost V 4 bases and J 0 bases, with 13 bases left between them. Germline CDR1 and CDR2: SQVTM and ANQGSEA. The CDR3 is 15 residues long. CDR3 loop: CSVGGTPHSYNEQFF. CDR3 in DNA: TGCAGCGTTGGAGGCACGCCGCACTCCTACAATGAGCAGTTCTTC.

This clone was seen a handful of times. The chain recombines TRBV4-1 with TRBJ1-2; D is possibly TRBD1 (5 bases). The CDR3 extends over 16 amino acids. Trimming shortened V by 2 bases and J by 5 bases, and 18 bases separated the two germline ends. Germline CDR1 is MGHRA and CDR2 is YSYEKL. The CDR3 protein is CASSQPQGSLGYGYTF. CDR3 in DNA: TGCGCCAGCAGCCAACCCCAGGGCTCCCTTGGGTATGGCTACACCTTC.

Only a few counts were recorded for this clone. The chain employs TRBV14 and TRBJ2-7; TRBD1 matches at 7 bases. Germline CDR1 and CDR2: SGHDN and FVKESK. The V segment lost 4 bases and the J segment 1 base; nucleotides outside the gene matches: 10. CDR3 size: 16 residues. The CDR3 DNA reads TGTGCCAGCAGCCCTCGAACAGGGGTCGGTTCCTACGAGCAGTACTTC. This gives the protein CASSPRTGVGSYEQYF. The whole variable domain, remainder taken from reference TRBV14 and TRBJ2-7, is EAGVTQFPSHSVIEKGQTVTLRCDPISGHDNLYWYRRVMGKEIKFLLHFVKESKQDESGMPNNRFLAERTGGTYSTLKVQPAELEDSGVYFCASSPRTGVGSYEQYFGPGTRLTVT.

This clone showed up just a few times. This chain uses TRBV29-1 with TRBJ2-6, with D uncertain. The CDR3 covers 14 residues. Germline values: CDR1 SQVTM, CDR2 ANQGSEA. Trimming left V 4 bases short and J 0 bases short, with 7 bases between. The CDR3 sequence is CSVVINSGANVLTF. CDR3 coding DNA: TGCAGCGTTGTCATCAACTCTGGGGCCAACGTCCTGACTTTC.

This clone turned up a few times. The chain links TRBV7-9 to TRBJ1-5; 10 nucleotides line up with TRBD1. Germline loops: CDR1 SEHNR, CDR2 FQNEAQ (reference sequence). The CDR3 consists of 15 residues. V lost 5 bases to trimming and J lost 2 bases; unmatched junction nucleotides: 3. The chain's CDR3 is CASSPGTGGNQPQHF. The CDR3 DNA reads as TGTGCCAGCAGCCCCGGGACAGGGGGCAATCAGCCCCAGCATTTT.

This clone appeared once. This sequence joins TRBV9 and TRBJ1-2; tentative D call: TRBD1 (6 bases). The CDR3 length is 12 residues. The V and J ends lost 3 bases and 8 bases respectively, with 11 bases between them. Per the germline V gene, CDR1 is SGDLS and CDR2 is YYNGEE. CDR3 sequence: CASSATGSGYTF. The CDR3 nucleotides are TGTGCCAGCAGCGCTACAGGGTCCGGCTACACCTTC.

This chain links TRBV4-1 with TRBJ1-4, with D tentatively TRBD1 (5 bases). Trimming took off 2 bases at V and 13 bases at J, with 14 bases between the two ends. From germline, CDR1 is MGHRA and CDR2 YSYEKL. The CDR3 has 13 amino acids. The CDR3 DNA reads as TGCGCCAGCAGCCAATTCTCGACGGGGGGACTGTTTTTT. Its protein product is CASSQFSTGGLFF.

The chain employs TRBV30 and TRBJ1-1; D unresolved. This CDR3 has 14 amino acids. Trimming cost V 3 bases and J 1 base, with 12 bases left between them. Per the germline V gene, CDR1 is GTSNPN and CDR2 is SVGIG (reference sequence). The CDR3 DNA sequence: TGTGCCTGGAGCCGGGGAGGCCGGAACACTGAAGCTTTCTTT. This translates into CAWSRGGRNTEAFF.

This clone occurred a few times. This chain connects TRBV29-1 to TRBJ2-1, with D tentatively TRBD1 (5 bases). The germline V gene encodes CDR1 SQVTM and CDR2 ANQGSEA. V was trimmed by 4 bases and J by 6 bases, leaving 10 bases between them. CDR3 size: 12 residues. The CDR3 sequence is CSVAWGGNEQFF. CDR3 nucleotides: TGCAGCGTTGCCTGGGGCGGCAATGAGCAGTTCTTC.

This clone was counted a few times. The chain carries TRBV30 and TRBJ1-2; TRBD1 agrees at 8 bases. The junction had 7 bases not matched to a gene; V was cut back by 3 bases and J by 4 bases. Germline V gene lookup returns CDR1 GTSNPN and CDR2 SVGIG (reference sequence). The CDR3 extends over 14 amino acids. The CDR3 loop is CAWRGQAIPYGYTF. The CDR3, as DNA: TGTGCCTGGAGGGGACAGGCAATTCCCTATGGCTACACCTTC. The full variable domain, in which reference TRBV30 and TRBJ1-2 provide the parts outside the CDR3, is SQTIHQWPATLVQPVGSPLSLECTVEGTSNPNLYWYRQAAGRGLQLLFYSVGIGQISSEVPQNLSASRPQDRQFILSSKKLLLSDSGFYLCAWRGQAIPYGYTFGSGTRLTVV.

This clone appeared a few times. The chain uses TRBV30 and TRBJ2-5, with D tentatively TRBD2 (6 bases). The CDR3 has 14 amino acids. The V end lost 5 bases, the J end lost 1 base, and 14 bases lay between the germline ends. The germline gives CDR1 GTSNPN, CDR2 SVGIG (reference sequence). CDR3 loop: CAWGTGLPQETQYF. The DNA for the CDR3 is TGTGCCTGGGGCACCGGACTACCCCAAGAGACCCAGTACTTC. The complete variable domain, with remaining parts taken from reference TRBV30 and TRBJ2-5, reads SQTIHQWPATLVQPVGSPLSLECTVEGTSNPNLYWYRQAAGRGLQLLFYSVGIGQISSEVPQNLSASRPQDRQFILSSKKLLLSDSGFYLCAWGTGLPQETQYFGPGTRLLVL.

This chain connects TRBV30 to TRBJ2-1; D is unresolved. V dropped 2 bases and J dropped 7 bases, with 9 bases sitting between them. The CDR3 is made up of 12 amino acids. The germline V gene has CDR1 GTSNPN and CDR2 SVGIG (reference sequence). The CDR3 DNA reads as TGTGCCTGGAGTAAGACCGGGAATGAGCAGTTCTTC. Its translation: CAWSKTGNEQFF. Full variable domain (outside the CDR3, taken from reference TRBV30 and TRBJ2-1): SQTIHQWPATLVQPVGSPLSLECTVEGTSNPNLYWYRQAAGRGLQLLFYSVGIGQISSEVPQNLSASRPQDRQFILSSKKLLLSDSGFYLCAWSKTGNEQFFGPGTRLTVL.

V is TRBV29-1 and J is TRBJ1-1; 10 bases map to TRBD1. The CDR3 has 14 residues. V lost 6 bases to trimming and J lost 1 base; unmatched junction nucleotides: 5. Germline values: CDR1 SQVTM, CDR2 ANQGSEA. In DNA, the CDR3 is TGCAGCGTCGACCGGACAGGGGGGAACACTGAAGCTTTCTTT. Amino acid sequence: CSVDRTGGNTEAFF.

This clone was counted between two and nine times. The chain carries TRBV11-2 and TRBJ2-2; weak D call: TRBD2 (5 bases). With 7 bases removed from V and 4 bases from J, the gap between germline ends came to 13 bases. Germline V lookup: CDR1 SGHAT, CDR2 FQNNGV. This CDR3 comprises 14 residues. CDR3 sequence reads: CASIISVTTGELFF. In nucleotides, the CDR3 is TGTGCCAGCATCATTAGCGTAACCACCGGGGAGCTGTTTTTT.

The gene calls are TRBV18 and TRBJ2-5, with unresolved D. Germline CDR1 KGHSH, CDR2 LQKENI. Deletions cut 6 bases from V and 1 base from J, with 9 bases between. The CDR3 sequence is 13 residues long. The chain's CDR3 is CASSGGGQETQYF. CDR3 DNA sequence: TGTGCCAGCTCTGGCGGCGGCCAAGAGACCCAGTACTTC.

J is TRBJ2-7 and V is TRBV5-1; a possible D gene is TRBD2 (5 bases). The V end was cut by 7 bases, the J end by 1 base, with 15 bases between. Per the germline V gene, CDR1 is SGHRS and CDR2 is YFSETQ. The CDR3 runs to 14 residues. DNA for the CDR3: TGCGCCAGCGCCACTAGTATCCCGTCCTACGAGCAGTACTTC. Its translation is CASATSIPSYEQYF.

This clone has more than one count but fewer than ten. The chain joins TRBV7-9 to TRBJ2-1, with D perhaps matching TRBD2 (5 bases). The CDR3 length is 16 residues. V was cut by 1 base and J by 8 bases, with 18 bases left in between. Looked up from germline, CDR1 is SEHNR and CDR2 is FQNEAQ (reference sequence). CDR3 residues: CASSLGTTRSRDEQFF. DNA for the CDR3: TGTGCCAGCAGCTTAGGGACCACGCGGTCGAGGGATGAGCAGTTCTTC.

The chain carries TRBV7-3 and TRBJ1-1; TRBD1 matches 9 bases. With V trimmed by 8 bases and J by 0 bases, 1 base remained unmatched. The CDR3 has 13 amino acids. Germline loops: CDR1 SGHTA, CDR2 FQGTGA. The CDR3 loop reads CASGQGMNTEAFF. For the CDR3, the DNA is TGTGCCAGCGGACAGGGGATGAACACTGAAGCTTTCTTT.

V gene TRBV6-5 combines with J gene TRBJ2-3; 8 nucleotides match TRBD1. J was trimmed by 4 bases and V by 9 bases; bases with no gene match: 6. CDR3 length equals 13 residues. Looked up from germline, CDR1 is MNHEY and CDR2 is SVGAGI. CDR3 nucleotides: TGTGCCAGTTCGGACAGGGTCTCAGATACGCAGTATTTT. This gives the protein CASSDRVSDTQYF.

This clone was observed a few times. The chain joins TRBV5-4 to TRBJ1-5, with D uncertain. V shed 0 bases and J shed 8 bases, with 3 bases lying between them. CDR3 length: 11 residues. CDR1 SGHNT and CDR2 YYREEE come from the germline V gene (reference sequence). DNA for the CDR3: TGTGCCAGCAGCTTGGCAGAGCCCCAGCATTTT. Residues: CASSLAEPQHF.

The V call is TRBV15, the J call TRBJ1-2; 10 bases are shared with TRBD1. V shed 3 bases and J 4 bases; nucleotides not matched to a gene: 14. The CDR3 sequence is 18 residues long. The germline V gene encodes CDR1 LNHNV and CDR2 YYDKDF (reference sequence). CDR3 in DNA: TGTGCCACCAGCAGCCAATATGGACCGGGACAGGGGCTCTATGGCTACACCTTC. This codes for CATSSQYGPGQGLYGYTF.

There are a few counts of this clone. V is TRBV11-2 and J is TRBJ2-2; tentatively, D is TRBD2 (6 bases). The CDR3 spans 14 residues. V was clipped by 1 base and J by 7 bases, with 10 bases between them. Germline V CDR1 and CDR2: SGHAT, FQNNGV. CDR3: CASSLGRRVGELFF. The DNA for the CDR3 is TGTGCCAGCAGCTTAGGCAGGAGGGTCGGGGAGCTGTTTTTT. Full variable domain (missing parts from reference TRBV11-2 and TRBJ2-2): EAGVAQSPRYKIIEKRQSVAFWCNPISGHATLYWYQQILGQGPKLLIQFQNNGVVDDSQLPKDRFSAERLKGVDSTLKIQPAKLEDSAVYLCASSLGRRVGELFFGEGSRLTVL.

This clone showed up just a few times. The rearrangement uses TRBV7-9 and TRBJ1-2, with 8 bases lining up with TRBD1. There are 17 residues in the CDR3. The germline gives CDR1 SEHNR, CDR2 FQNEAQ (reference sequence). Unmatched junction bases numbered 11, after V lost 3 bases and J lost 2 bases. The CDR3 nucleotides are TGTGCCAGCAGCTTCGGGACAGGAGGAGAGAGGAACTATGGCTACACCTTC. It translates to CASSFGTGGERNYGYTF.